These T cell receptor beta chains were read from a single sample in a study of post-analysis software for immune sequencing data. In TCRdb, the PCR reads were re-called with MiXCR into one record per CDR3 protein. Of around 150,000 distinct CDR3 sequences in the sample, around 36% were seen once. This specimen consisted of blood, obtained after autologous hematopoietic stem cell transplantation. These receptors came from a girl aged 10 to 17 with multiple sclerosis. Each CDR3 is given with its conserved first and last residue. A D gene is named only where the DNA matches it firmly. A row's size may be missing; if present it is once, few, many or a size class.

clone_size: few
v_call: TRBV6-1
d_call: NA
j_call: TRBJ2-1
cdr3_nt: TGTGCCAGCAGTGGAGAGGATTACAATGAGCAGTTCTTC
cdr3_aa: CASSGEDYNEQFF

clone_size: few
v_call: TRBV6-5
d_call: TRBD1
j_call: TRBJ1-2
cdr3_nt: TGTGCCAGCAGCCCGACAGGGCCCTATGGCTACACCTTC
cdr3_aa: CASSPTGPYGYTF

clone_size: NA
v_call: TRBV28
d_call: NA
j_call: TRBJ2-7
cdr3_nt: TGTGCCAGCTCGCCTCCGGGACTCTCCTACGAGCAGTACTTC
cdr3_aa: CASSPPGLSYEQYF

clone_size: NA
v_call: TRBV20-1
d_call: NA
j_call: TRBJ1-2
cdr3_nt: TGCAGTACTAGAGATGGAGGAGCCGGTGGCTACACCTTC
cdr3_aa: CSTRDGGAGGYTF

clone_size: NA
v_call: TRBV29-1
d_call: TRBD1
j_call: TRBJ2-7
cdr3_nt: TGCAGCGTTGAGACGGGCCAGGGGGACTACGAGCAGTACTTC
cdr3_aa: CSVETGQGDYEQYF

clone_size: medium-sized
v_call: TRBV4-2
d_call: NA
j_call: TRBJ2-2
cdr3_nt: TGTGCCAGCAGCCAGGAGACTCCCGACGGGGAGCTGTTTTTT
cdr3_aa: CASSQETPDGELFF

clone_size: NA
v_call: TRBV12-3/TRBV12-4
d_call: NA
j_call: TRBJ2-1
cdr3_nt: TGTGCCAGCACCTTAGGGGCGGGCTTGCACAATGAGCGGTTCTTC
cdr3_aa: CASTLGAGLHNERFF

clone_size: NA
v_call: TRBV12-3/TRBV12-4
d_call: NA
j_call: TRBJ2-3
cdr3_nt: TGTGCCAGCAGTCGCGACCGCACAGATACGCAGTATTTT
cdr3_aa: CASSRDRTDTQYF

clone_size: many
v_call: TRBV29-1
d_call: NA
j_call: TRBJ2-5
cdr3_nt: TGCAGCGTTGGGGTTCGGGGTAGATCCGAGACCCAGTACTTC
cdr3_aa: CSVGVRGRSETQYF

clone_size: many
v_call: TRBV14
d_call: NA
j_call: TRBJ1-2
cdr3_nt: TGTGCCAGCAGCCTCGGAAGGGGGGCTGGTTATGGCTACACCTTC
cdr3_aa: CASSLGRGAGYGYTF

clone_size: many
v_call: TRBV2
d_call: NA
j_call: TRBJ2-7
cdr3_nt: TGTGCCAGCAGTGCGGACCTGGCCGGGGAGCAGTACTTC
cdr3_aa: CASSADLAGEQYF

clone_size: NA
v_call: TRBV29-1
d_call: NA
j_call: TRBJ1-1
cdr3_nt: TGCAGCGTTGAAGCAGGAACGAACACTGAAGCTTTCTTT
cdr3_aa: CSVEAGTNTEAFF

clone_size: NA
v_call: TRBV12-3/TRBV12-4
d_call: TRBD1
j_call: TRBJ1-2
cdr3_nt: TGTGCCAGCAGGGGGACAGGAGCTAACTATGGCTACACCTTC
cdr3_aa: CASRGTGANYGYTF

clone_size: few
v_call: TRBV5-1
d_call: NA
j_call: TRBJ1-1
cdr3_nt: TGCGCCAGCAGCCCTGGCGGGGTAGACACTGAAGCTTTCTTT
cdr3_aa: CASSPGGVDTEAFF

clone_size: NA
v_call: TRBV28
d_call: TRBD1
j_call: TRBJ2-7
cdr3_nt: TGTGCCAGCAGTCACCAGGGACAGGCGGAGCAGTACTTC
cdr3_aa: CASSHQGQAEQYF

clone_size: NA
v_call: TRBV11-2
d_call: TRBD2
j_call: TRBJ2-5
cdr3_nt: TGTGCCAGCAGCTCCGGACTAGCGGGGGGTAAAAAGCAAGAGACCCAGTACTTC
cdr3_aa: CASSSGLAGGKKQETQYF

clone_size: NA
v_call: TRBV11-1
d_call: NA
j_call: TRBJ2-1
cdr3_nt: TGTGCCAGCAGCTTACGGCGGGAACCTTCTTACAATGAGCAGTTCTTC
cdr3_aa: CASSLRREPSYNEQFF

clone_size: many
v_call: TRBV6-5
d_call: TRBD1
j_call: TRBJ2-1
cdr3_nt: TGTGCCAGCAGTTCCGGGACAGGGCCGACTACCGGGTCCTACAATGAGCAGTTCTTC
cdr3_aa: CASSSGTGPTTGSYNEQFF

clone_size: few
v_call: TRBV20-1
d_call: NA
j_call: TRBJ2-7
cdr3_nt: TGCAGTGCTAGAGGGGGCGCTTCCGAGCAGTACTTC
cdr3_aa: CSARGGASEQYF

clone_size: few
v_call: TRBV20-1
d_call: TRBD2
j_call: TRBJ2-7
cdr3_nt: TGCAGTGCTAGCCCGGGACTAGCGGGAGCGGTAAGCTCCTACGAGCAGTACTTC
cdr3_aa: CSASPGLAGAVSSYEQYF

clone_size: NA
v_call: TRBV7-9
d_call: NA
j_call: TRBJ2-1
cdr3_nt: TGTGCCAGCAGCTCCTTACAGGGTGGGCCCTCCTACAATGAGCAGTTCTTC
cdr3_aa: CASSSLQGGPSYNEQFF

clone_size: few
v_call: TRBV7-2
d_call: NA
j_call: TRBJ2-7
cdr3_nt: TGTGCCAGCAGCTTAGAGGTCGGGATGGCTTACGAGCAGTACTTC
cdr3_aa: CASSLEVGMAYEQYF

clone_size: few
v_call: TRBV20-1
d_call: NA
j_call: TRBJ2-5
cdr3_nt: TGCAGTGCCCGCCCGGGCCCCCGAGAGTCGGAGACCCAGTACTTC
cdr3_aa: CSARPGPRESETQYF

clone_size: few
v_call: TRBV20-1
d_call: NA
j_call: TRBJ2-7
cdr3_nt: TGCAGTGCTAGACCCGACTCCTACGAGCAGTACTTC
cdr3_aa: CSARPDSYEQYF

clone_size: many
v_call: TRBV27
d_call: NA
j_call: TRBJ2-5
cdr3_nt: TGTGCCAGCAGTTTTTCGAAGTTTGAGACCCAGTACTTC
cdr3_aa: CASSFSKFETQYF

clone_size: NA
v_call: TRBV5-5
d_call: NA
j_call: TRBJ1-1
cdr3_nt: TGTGCCAGCTGCTGGGGCTCTGAAGCTTTCTTT
cdr3_aa: CASCWGSEAFF

clone_size: NA
v_call: TRBV12-3/TRBV12-4
d_call: TRBD2
j_call: TRBJ2-7
cdr3_nt: TGTGCCAGCAGTGTTAGCGGGGGCCCCTACGAGCAGTACTTC
cdr3_aa: CASSVSGGPYEQYF

clone_size: few
v_call: TRBV12-3/TRBV12-4
d_call: TRBD1
j_call: TRBJ1-5
cdr3_nt: TGTGCCAGCAGTTTGAATATTGGCCCGGACAGGGGCAATCAGCCCCAGCATTTT
cdr3_aa: CASSLNIGPDRGNQPQHF

clone_size: few
v_call: TRBV20-1
d_call: TRBD1
j_call: TRBJ2-5
cdr3_nt: TGCAGTGCTAGAGATCCGGGACAGGGAGGCCAAGAGACCCAGTACTTC
cdr3_aa: CSARDPGQGGQETQYF

clone_size: NA
v_call: TRBV9
d_call: NA
j_call: TRBJ2-7
cdr3_nt: TGTGCCAGCAGCCCAGACTTACTCTACAATGAGCAGTACTTC
cdr3_aa: CASSPDLLYNEQYF

clone_size: few
v_call: TRBV29-1
d_call: TRBD2
j_call: TRBJ2-1
cdr3_nt: TGCAGCGTTGAAGATCCTGGGGGGGACTCCAACAATGAGCAGTTCTTC
cdr3_aa: CSVEDPGGDSNNEQFF

clone_size: few
v_call: TRBV7-6
d_call: TRBD1
j_call: TRBJ2-7
cdr3_nt: TGTGCCAGCAGCTTAAACCCCTACCGGGACAGGGGCTACGAGCAGTACTTC
cdr3_aa: CASSLNPYRDRGYEQYF

clone_size: NA
v_call: TRBV7-2
d_call: TRBD2
j_call: TRBJ2-1
cdr3_nt: TGTGCCAGCAGCCGACGACAAAGCGGGAGTGCCTACAATGAGCAGTTCTTC
cdr3_aa: CASSRRQSGSAYNEQFF

clone_size: few
v_call: TRBV5-1
d_call: TRBD2
j_call: TRBJ2-3
cdr3_nt: TGCGCCAGCAATCCTAGCGGAATCACAGATACGCAGTATTTT
cdr3_aa: CASNPSGITDTQYF

clone_size: NA
v_call: TRBV5-1
d_call: NA
j_call: TRBJ2-2
cdr3_nt: TGCGCCAGCAGCTTGGCCCCAGGGTGGAGCACCGGGGAGCTGTTTTTT
cdr3_aa: CASSLAPGWSTGELFF

clone_size: NA
v_call: TRBV20-1
d_call: TRBD1
j_call: TRBJ2-1
cdr3_nt: TGCAGTGCTGGGTTACTGGGGACAGGGGGGGACAATGAGCAGTTCTTC
cdr3_aa: CSAGLLGTGGDNEQFF

clone_size: NA
v_call: TRBV27
d_call: NA
j_call: TRBJ1-2
cdr3_nt: TGTGCCAGCAGTTCGAACCCTCTAATCGGCTACACCTTC
cdr3_aa: CASSSNPLIGYTF

clone_size: few
v_call: TRBV20-1
d_call: NA
j_call: TRBJ2-1
cdr3_nt: TGCAGTGCTAGCTCCCACCGGAGGGGTGGCAATGAGCAGTTCTTC
cdr3_aa: CSASSHRRGGNEQFF

clone_size: few
v_call: TRBV12-3/TRBV12-4
d_call: TRBD2
j_call: TRBJ2-1
cdr3_nt: TGTGCCAGCAGCCTGGGACTAGCGGGAGGCCCTACCTACAATGAGCAGTTCTTC
cdr3_aa: CASSLGLAGGPTYNEQFF

clone_size: few
v_call: TRBV5-5
d_call: NA
j_call: TRBJ2-3
cdr3_nt: TGTGCCAGCAGCGGGATATCGCGAGCGGGCACAGATACGCAGTATTTT
cdr3_aa: CASSGISRAGTDTQYF

clone_size: NA
v_call: TRBV10-3
d_call: NA
j_call: TRBJ1-1
cdr3_nt: TGTGCCAGTATCAGGGGCAATATGAACACTGAAGCTTTCTTT
cdr3_aa: CASIRGNMNTEAFF

clone_size: NA
v_call: TRBV4-1
d_call: NA
j_call: TRBJ1-2
cdr3_nt: TGCGCCAGCAGCCACGACCCGACACTGGACGACTACACCTTC
cdr3_aa: CASSHDPTLDDYTF

clone_size: NA
v_call: TRBV20-1
d_call: NA
j_call: TRBJ1-2
cdr3_nt: TGCAGTGCTAGTGGTCGAGGGGCTGGCTACACCTTC
cdr3_aa: CSASGRGAGYTF

clone_size: NA
v_call: TRBV20-1
d_call: NA
j_call: TRBJ2-1
cdr3_nt: TGCAGTGTTCACCGAGGAAGGTTTGAGCAGTTCTTC
cdr3_aa: CSVHRGRFEQFF

clone_size: NA
v_call: TRBV30
d_call: NA
j_call: TRBJ2-1
cdr3_nt: TGTGCCTGGAGTGTACGCAATGAGCAGTTCTTC
cdr3_aa: CAWSVRNEQFF

clone_size: NA
v_call: TRBV20-1
d_call: NA
j_call: TRBJ2-7
cdr3_nt: TGCAGTGCTAGGGACAGCTACGAGCAGTACTTC
cdr3_aa: CSARDSYEQYF

clone_size: NA
v_call: TRBV20-1
d_call: TRBD1
j_call: TRBJ1-2
cdr3_nt: TGCAGTGCAAGAGACCGGGACAGGGGAGGCTACACCTTC
cdr3_aa: CSARDRDRGGYTF

clone_size: many
v_call: TRBV29-1
d_call: NA
j_call: TRBJ2-5
cdr3_nt: TGCAGCGTGAGGACCGATAAAGAGACCCAGTACTTC
cdr3_aa: CSVRTDKETQYF

clone_size: few
v_call: TRBV24-1
d_call: NA
j_call: TRBJ1-5
cdr3_nt: TGTGCCACCAGTGGAGGGGCTAGCAATCAGCCCCAGCATTTT
cdr3_aa: CATSGGASNQPQHF

clone_size: few
v_call: TRBV29-1
d_call: NA
j_call: TRBJ2-1
cdr3_nt: TGCAGCGGACAGCCTGGCTCGACGAATGAGCAGTTCTTC
cdr3_aa: CSGQPGSTNEQFF

clone_size: NA
v_call: TRBV28
d_call: TRBD2
j_call: TRBJ2-7
cdr3_nt: TGTGCCAGCAGTCCTGGGCTAGCGGGAGGGCCTGAGGTCGACGACGAGCAGTACTTC
cdr3_aa: CASSPGLAGGPEVDDEQYF

clone_size: once
v_call: TRBV25-1
d_call: NA
j_call: TRBJ1-2
cdr3_nt: TGTGCTGTCTACAACTATGGCTACACCTTC
cdr3_aa: CAVYNYGYTF

clone_size: NA
v_call: TRBV20-1
d_call: TRBD2
j_call: TRBJ2-7
cdr3_nt: TGCAGTACTAGAGATGCGGCTAGCGGGGGACCCTACGAGCAGTACTTC
cdr3_aa: CSTRDAASGGPYEQYF

clone_size: NA
v_call: TRBV4-2
d_call: TRBD1
j_call: TRBJ2-1
cdr3_nt: TGTGCCAGCAGCCAAGAGACAGGGGCTGGGCAGTTCTTC
cdr3_aa: CASSQETGAGQFF

clone_size: many
v_call: TRBV7-3
d_call: NA
j_call: TRBJ2-1
cdr3_nt: TGTGCCAGCAGCTTAACTGCGGAGAACTCCTACAATGAGCAGTTCTTC
cdr3_aa: CASSLTAENSYNEQFF

clone_size: NA
v_call: TRBV4-3
d_call: TRBD1
j_call: TRBJ1-6
cdr3_nt: TGCGCCAGCAGCCAAGACGCCGGACAGGACTCCTTATTTGCCTATAATTCACCCCTCCACTTT
cdr3_aa: CASSQDAGQDSLFAYNSPLHF

clone_size: NA
v_call: TRBV7-2
d_call: NA
j_call: TRBJ2-3
cdr3_nt: TGTGCCAGCTGTACGGCCTTCACAGATACGCAGTATTTT
cdr3_aa: CASCTAFTDTQYF

clone_size: NA
v_call: TRBV10-3
d_call: NA
j_call: TRBJ2-5
cdr3_nt: TGTGCCATCAGGGGTGAGGGGGAGACCCAGTACTTC
cdr3_aa: CAIRGEGETQYF

clone_size: many
v_call: TRBV4-2
d_call: NA
j_call: TRBJ2-7
cdr3_nt: TGTGCCAGCAGCCAAGAAGACCCAGACTACGAGCAGTACTTC
cdr3_aa: CASSQEDPDYEQYF

clone_size: NA
v_call: TRBV7-2
d_call: NA
j_call: TRBJ2-1
cdr3_nt: TGTGCCAGTAGCTTAGCAAGGACAGAGCAGTTCTTC
cdr3_aa: CASSLARTEQFF